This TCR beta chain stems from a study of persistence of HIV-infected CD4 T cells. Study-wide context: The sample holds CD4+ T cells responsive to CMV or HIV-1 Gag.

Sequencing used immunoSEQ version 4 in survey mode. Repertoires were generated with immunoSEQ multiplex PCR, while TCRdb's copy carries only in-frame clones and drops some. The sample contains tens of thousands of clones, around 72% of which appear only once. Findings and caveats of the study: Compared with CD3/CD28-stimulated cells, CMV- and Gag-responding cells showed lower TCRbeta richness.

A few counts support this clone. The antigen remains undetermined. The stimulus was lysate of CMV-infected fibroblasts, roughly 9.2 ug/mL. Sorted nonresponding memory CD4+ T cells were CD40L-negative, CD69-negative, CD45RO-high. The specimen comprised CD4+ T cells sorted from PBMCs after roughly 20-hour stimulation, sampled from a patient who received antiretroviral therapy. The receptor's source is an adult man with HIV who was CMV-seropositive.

The CDR3 region has the DNA TGTGCCAGCAGTTCAGGCCTTCCGGTCGATGGCTACACCTTC. Its translation is CASSSGLPVDGYTF. The V call is TRBV27, the J call TRBJ1-2; D not certain. The germline V gene has CDR1 MNHEY and CDR2 SMNVEV (reference sequence). Deletions cut 4 bases from V and 6 bases from J, with 15 bases between. The CDR3 contains 14 residues.